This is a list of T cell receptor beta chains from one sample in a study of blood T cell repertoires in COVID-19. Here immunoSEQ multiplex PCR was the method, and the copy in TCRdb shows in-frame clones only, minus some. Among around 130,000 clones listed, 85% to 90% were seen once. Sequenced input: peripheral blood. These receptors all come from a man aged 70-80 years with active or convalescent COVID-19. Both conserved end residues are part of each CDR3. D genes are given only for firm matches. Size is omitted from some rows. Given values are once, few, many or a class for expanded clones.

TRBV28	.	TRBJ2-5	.	TGTGCCAGCAGTTCGAGCCAGGGTGGGAGGGAGACCCAGTACTTC	CASSSSQGGRETQYF
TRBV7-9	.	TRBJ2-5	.	TGTGCCAGCAGCCCGGCCGGGGAGACCCAGTACTTC	CASSPAGETQYF
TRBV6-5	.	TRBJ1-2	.	TGTGCCAGCAAGCCGAGTAACTATGGCTACACCTTC	CASKPSNYGYTF
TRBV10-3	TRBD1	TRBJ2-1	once	TGTGCCATCAGTGCGGACAGGGGCGCCTACAATGAGCAGTTCTTC	CAISADRGAYNEQFF
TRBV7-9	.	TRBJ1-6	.	TGTGCCAGCAGTGAAGAGAATTCACCCCTCCACTTT	CASSEENSPLHF
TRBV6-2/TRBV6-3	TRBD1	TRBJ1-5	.	TGTGCCAGCAGTCCCCTCGCCGGGACAGGGGGCAATCAGCCCCAGCATTTT	CASSPLAGTGGNQPQHF
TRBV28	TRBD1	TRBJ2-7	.	TGTGCCAGCAGTCCTGAGACAGGGGCCTACGAGCAGTACTTC	CASSPETGAYEQYF
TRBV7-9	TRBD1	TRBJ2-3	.	TGTGCCAGCAGCTTAAGCAGGGGGGATACGCAGTATTTT	CASSLSRGDTQYF
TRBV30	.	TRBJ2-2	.	TGTGCCTGGAGTGTACGAGGGCCCGGTTGGGGCGGGGAGCTGTTTTTT	CAWSVRGPGWGGELFF
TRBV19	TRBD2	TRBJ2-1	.	TGTGCCAGTAGTATATCCCTAGCGGGACTCCGATACAATGAGCAGTTCTTC	CASSISLAGLRYNEQFF
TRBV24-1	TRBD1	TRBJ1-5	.	TGTGCCACCAGTGATCCCCAGGGGGCGCAGCCCCAGCATTTT	CATSDPQGAQPQHF
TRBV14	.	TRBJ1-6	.	TGTGCCAGCAGCCCTCTGGGGAGCTCCTATAATTCACCCCTCCACTTT	CASSPLGSSYNSPLHF
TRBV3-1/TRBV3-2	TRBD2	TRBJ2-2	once	TGTGCCAGCAGCATTACTAGCGGGAGAGACGGGGAGCTGTTTTTT	CASSITSGRDGELFF
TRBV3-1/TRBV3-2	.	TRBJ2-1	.	TGTGCCAGCAGCCAAGATCTCCCAAAACCCAACTCGAAAAGCTCCTACAATGAGCAGTTCTTC	CASSQDLPKPNSKSSYNEQFF
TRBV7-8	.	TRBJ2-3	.	TGTGCCAGCAGCCCTTACACAGATACGCAGTATTTT	CASSPYTDTQYF
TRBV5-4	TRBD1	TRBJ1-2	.	TGTGCCAGCAGCTTGGTATCAGGGGGCGCGGTGTATGGCTACACCTTC	CASSLVSGGAVYGYTF
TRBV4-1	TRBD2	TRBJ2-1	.	TGCGCCAGCCTGACCCGGCTAGCGGGAGGAGGGTCCTACAATGAGCAGTTCTTC	CASLTRLAGGGSYNEQFF
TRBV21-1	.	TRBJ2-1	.	TGTGCCAGAACCGGGACTAGCGGTTACTCCTACAATGAGCAGTTCTTC	CARTGTSGYSYNEQFF
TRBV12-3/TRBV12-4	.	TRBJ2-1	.	TGTGCCAGCAGCGGTTACAATGAGCAGTTCTTC	CASSGYNEQFF
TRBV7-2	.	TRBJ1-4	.	TGTGCCAGCAGCTTAGATGAACAGCCGGCACTTAATGAAAAACTGTTTTTT	CASSLDEQPALNEKLFF
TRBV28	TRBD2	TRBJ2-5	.	TGTGCCAGCTCGCGGGGGACTGGAGAGACCCAGTACTTC	CASSRGTGETQYF
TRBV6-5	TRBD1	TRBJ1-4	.	TGTGCCAGCTGGGGGACAGCGAATGAAAAACTGTTTTTT	CASWGTANEKLFF
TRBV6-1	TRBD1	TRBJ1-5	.	TGTGCCAGCAGTCGGGACAGGGGTCAGCCCCAGCATTTT	CASSRDRGQPQHF
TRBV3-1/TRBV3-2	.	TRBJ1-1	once	TGTGCCAGCAGTCCTTTCTTGGGTCAGGGAGCTTTCTTT	CASSPFLGQGAFF
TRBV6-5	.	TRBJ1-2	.	TGTGCCAGCAGAAGAGACAGCCGACTCTATGGCTACACCTTC	CASRRDSRLYGYTF
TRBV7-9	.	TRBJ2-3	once	TGTGCCAGCAGCCCCATGGCGGCTAGCACAGATACGCAGTATTTT	CASSPMAASTDTQYF
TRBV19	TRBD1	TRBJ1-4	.	TGTGCCAGTAGGCTTCGGACAGGAGGGGCTGTTGAAGAAAAACTGTTTTTT	CASRLRTGGAVEEKLFF
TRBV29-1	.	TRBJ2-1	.	TGCAGCGTTGAGGGAGTCTCCTACAATGAGCAGTTCTTC	CSVEGVSYNEQFF
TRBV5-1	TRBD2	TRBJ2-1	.	TGCGCCAGCAGCCGGACTAGCGCTAACAATGAGCAGTTCTTC	CASSRTSANNEQFF
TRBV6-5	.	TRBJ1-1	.	TGTGCCAGCAGTCACCACGAGCTGAACACTGAAGCTTTCTTT	CASSHHELNTEAFF
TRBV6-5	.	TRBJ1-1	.	TGTGCCAGCAGTCTTACCCCGGACACTGAAGCTTTCTTT	CASSLTPDTEAFF
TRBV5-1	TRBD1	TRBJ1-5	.	TGCGCCAGCAGCTTACAGCCAGGGGGAACTGATCAGCCCCAGCATTTT	CASSLQPGGTDQPQHF
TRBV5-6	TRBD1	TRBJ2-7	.	TGTGCCAGCAGCTCCTCTAGGATCCGAGGAACAGGGGGCTCCCACGAGCAGTACTTC	CASSSSRIRGTGGSHEQYF
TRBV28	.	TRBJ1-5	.	TGTGCCAGCATCCAAGGAAGGGGCCGACAGCCCCAGCATTTT	CASIQGRGRQPQHF
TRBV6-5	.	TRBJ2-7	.	TGTGCCAGCTTTAGCAGACCAACCTACGAGCAGTACTTC	CASFSRPTYEQYF
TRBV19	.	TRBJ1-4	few	TGTGCCACCTATAGAACCGGAAAACTGTTTTTT	CATYRTGKLFF
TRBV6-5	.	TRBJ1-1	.	TGTGCCAGCAGTCCAGGGGTCACTGAAGCTTTCTTT	CASSPGVTEAFF
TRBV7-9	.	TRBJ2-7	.	TGTGCCAGCAGCCTTGACAGTTACTCCTACGAGCAGTACTTC	CASSLDSYSYEQYF
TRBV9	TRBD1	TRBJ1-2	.	TGTGCCAGCAGCGTAATCGGGACAGGTCATGGCTACACCTTC	CASSVIGTGHGYTF
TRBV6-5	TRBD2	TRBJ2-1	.	TGTGCCAGCAGTTACCAGATAGCGGGAGGCAATGAGCAGTTCTTC	CASSYQIAGGNEQFF
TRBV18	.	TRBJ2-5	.	TGTGCCAGCTCAAGAGTGTACCAAGAGACCCAGTACTTC	CASSRVYQETQYF
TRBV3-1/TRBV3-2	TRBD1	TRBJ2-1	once	TGTGCCAGCATCTCAGGGACAGGGGTAATTCGGGAGGGGTATTATCAGCAGTTCTTC	CASISGTGVIREGYYQQFF
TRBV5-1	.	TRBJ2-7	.	TGCGCCAGCAGCTTGGCCCCGACAGGCCTGAGCTCCTACGAGCAGTACTTC	CASSLAPTGLSSYEQYF
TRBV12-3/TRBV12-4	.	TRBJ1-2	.	TGTGCCAGCAGGACGACAGCACCGGGCTACACCTTC	CASRTTAPGYTF
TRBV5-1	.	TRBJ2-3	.	TGCGCCAGCAGCATAGGACAGATATCAGATACGCAGTATTTT	CASSIGQISDTQYF
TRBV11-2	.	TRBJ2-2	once	TGTGCCAGCAGCTTAGCTAACAGGAACACCGGGGAGCTGTTTTTT	CASSLANRNTGELFF
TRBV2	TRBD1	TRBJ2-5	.	TGTGCCAGCAGCGTAGGGGCAGGGGGACAGTCGACCCAGTACTTC	CASSVGAGGQSTQYF
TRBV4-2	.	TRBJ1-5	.	TGTGCCAGCAGCCAAGATTTCGGGGGTTTGGGCAATCAGCCCCAGCATTTT	CASSQDFGGLGNQPQHF
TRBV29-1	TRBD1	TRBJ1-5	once	TGCAGCGTCACGACAGGGGCAAATCAGCCCCAGCATTTT	CSVTTGANQPQHF
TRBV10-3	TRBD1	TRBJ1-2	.	TGTGCCTCGGACAGGGGAAACTATGGCTACACCTTC	CASDRGNYGYTF
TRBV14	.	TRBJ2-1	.	TGTGCCAGCAGCCCTCTTCAGTCGGGGGGCCAAAGAGATGAGCAGTTCTTC	CASSPLQSGGQRDEQFF
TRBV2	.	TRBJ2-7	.	TGTGCCAGCACTTATAACACAGGCTGGTACTTC	CASTYNTGWYF
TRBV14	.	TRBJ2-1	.	TGTGCCAGCAGCCCTACTACTCTCAGCTACAATGAGCAGTTCTTC	CASSPTTLSYNEQFF
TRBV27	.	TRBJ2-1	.	TGTGCCAGCAGTTTATTTGTGGGCCCGAATGAGCAGTTCTTC	CASSLFVGPNEQFF
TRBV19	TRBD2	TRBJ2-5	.	TGTGCCAGTAGTAGGATGAGACTAGCGGGAGGACAAGAGACCCAGTACTTC	CASSRMRLAGGQETQYF
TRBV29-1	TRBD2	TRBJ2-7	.	TGCAGCGTTCTATCTAGCGGGAGGTCCTACGAGCAGTACTTC	CSVLSSGRSYEQYF
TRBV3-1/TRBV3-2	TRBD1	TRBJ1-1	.	TGTGCCAGCAGCCCGACAGGGGCGAACACTGAAGCTTTCTTT	CASSPTGANTEAFF